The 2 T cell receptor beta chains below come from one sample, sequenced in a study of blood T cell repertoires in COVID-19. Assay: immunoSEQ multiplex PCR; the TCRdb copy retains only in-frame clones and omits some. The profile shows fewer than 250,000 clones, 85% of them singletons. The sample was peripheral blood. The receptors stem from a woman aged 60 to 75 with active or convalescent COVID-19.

CDR3 protein: CASSSTIRLAGGYNEQFF. The CDR3 DNA sequence: TGTGCCAGCAGCTCCACCATTCGACTAGCGGGGGGATACAATGAGCAGTTCTTC. V usage is TRBV7-9 and J usage is TRBJ2-1; the match to TRBD2 covers 13 bases. The junction had 10 bases not matched to a gene; V was cut back by 4 bases and J by 4 bases. The CDR3 runs to 18 residues. Germline CDR1 and CDR2: SEHNR and FQNEAQ (reference sequence).

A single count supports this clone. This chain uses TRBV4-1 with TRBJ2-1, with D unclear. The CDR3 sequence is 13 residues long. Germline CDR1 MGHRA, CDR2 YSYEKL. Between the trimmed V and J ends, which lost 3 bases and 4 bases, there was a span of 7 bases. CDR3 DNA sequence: TGCGCCAGCAGCCACGACACATACAATGAGCAGTTCTTC. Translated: CASSHDTYNEQFF.